The clone carrying this T cell receptor beta chain was observed once. This sample stems from a study of T cells in tuberculosis. Chain pairing is unknown; alpha and beta were sequenced separately. TCRdb's copy holds only in-frame clones and misses some; the assay was immunoSEQ multiplex PCR. The sample includes 55,000 to 60,000 clones, approximately 88% of them seen just once. Study-level findings and limits: T cells binding CD1B-GMM tetramer weakly possibly escaped the sort.

After thawing and overnight rest, PBMC were stained with GMM-loaded CD1B tetramer, viability dye and anti-CD3 for sorting. The lipid loaded on the CD1B tetramers was C32 glucose monomycolate from Rhodococcus equi. CD14-expressing monocytes were removed from PBMC before cryopreservation and sorting. Tetramer-negative cells, roughly 97,000 per donor, were also sorted. The TCR originated in an adult woman with latent tuberculosis. The sequenced sample consisted of CD1b-GMM tetramer-negative cells sorted from PBMCs.

This chain's CDR3 is CASVLDRGNSPLHF. The CDR3 coding sequence is TGTGCCAGCGTTTTAGACAGGGGCAATTCACCCCTCCACTTT. The V and J genes are TRBV2 and TRBJ1-6; TRBD1 matches at 8 bases. Germline-derived CDR1 and CDR2 are SNHLY and FYNNEI. The length of the CDR3 is 14 residues. V shed 8 bases, J shed 7 bases, and the junction held 7 bases outside the gene matches.